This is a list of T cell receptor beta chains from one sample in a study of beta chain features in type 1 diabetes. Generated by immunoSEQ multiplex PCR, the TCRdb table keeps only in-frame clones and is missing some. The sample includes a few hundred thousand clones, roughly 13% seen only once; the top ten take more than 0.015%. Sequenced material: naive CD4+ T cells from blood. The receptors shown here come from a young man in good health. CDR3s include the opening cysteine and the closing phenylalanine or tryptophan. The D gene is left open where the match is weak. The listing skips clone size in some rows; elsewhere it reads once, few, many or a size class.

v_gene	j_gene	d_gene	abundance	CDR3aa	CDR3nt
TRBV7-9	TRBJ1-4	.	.	CASTGPAAEKLFF	TGTGCCAGCACCGGTCCCGCCGCTGAAAAACTGTTTTTT
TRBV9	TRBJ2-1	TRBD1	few	CASSFGGQGYGEQFF	TGTGCCAGCAGCTTCGGGGGACAGGGTTACGGTGAGCAGTTCTTC
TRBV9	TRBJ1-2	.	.	CASSVGENRRGYTF	TGTGCCAGCAGCGTAGGGGAGAATCGCCGGGGCTACACCTTC
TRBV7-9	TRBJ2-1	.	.	CASSLDFSTHNEQFF	TGTGCCAGCAGCCTGGACTTTTCTACGCACAATGAGCAGTTCTTC
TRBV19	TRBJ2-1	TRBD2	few	CASTSPGLAGRGFF	TGTGCCAGTACCTCACCGGGACTAGCGGGGCGAGGGTTCTTC
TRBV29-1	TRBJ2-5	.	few	CSVGRLLQETQYF	TGCAGCGTTGGAAGACTCCTTCAAGAGACCCAGTACTTC
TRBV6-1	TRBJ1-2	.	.	CASSIQGGSYGYTF	TGTGCCAGCAGTATCCAGGGAGGGAGCTATGGCTACACCTTC
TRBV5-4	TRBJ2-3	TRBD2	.	CASSPPGGVTDTQYF	TGTGCCAGCAGCCCCCCGGGAGGGGTCACAGATACGCAGTATTTT
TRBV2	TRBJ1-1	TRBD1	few	CASRPSRTGNTEAFF	TGTGCCAGCAGACCAAGCAGGACAGGGAACACTGAAGCTTTCTTT
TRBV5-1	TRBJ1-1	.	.	CASSLDTMNTEAFF	TGCGCCAGCAGCCTGGACACCATGAACACTGAAGCTTTCTTT
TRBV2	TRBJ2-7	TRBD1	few	CASRDRDYEQYF	TGTGCCAGCAGGGACAGGGACTACGAGCAGTACTTC
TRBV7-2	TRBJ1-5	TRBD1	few	CASSYRTGELSAPQHF	TGTGCCAGCAGTTACAGGACAGGGGAACTATCGGCGCCCCAGCATTTT
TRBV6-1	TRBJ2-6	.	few	CASRDGSSGANVLTF	TGTGCCAGCAGGGACGGGAGCTCCGGGGCCAACGTCCTGACTTTC
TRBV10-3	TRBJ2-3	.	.	CAISELDRQGSDTQYF	TGTGCCATCAGTGAGTTAGACAGGCAAGGTTCAGATACGCAGTATTTT
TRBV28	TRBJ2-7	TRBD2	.	CASSIPPGTSGGVSYEQYF	TGTGCCAGCAGTATCCCACCCGGGACTAGCGGAGGGGTTTCCTACGAGCAGTACTTC
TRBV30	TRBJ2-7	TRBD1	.	CAWAPGQGHEQYF	TGTGCCTGGGCTCCGGGACAGGGACACGAGCAGTACTTC
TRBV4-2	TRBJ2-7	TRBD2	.	CASSQAPGGLAGDYEQYF	TGTGCCAGCAGCCAAGCCCCGGGGGGACTAGCGGGAGATTACGAGCAGTACTTC
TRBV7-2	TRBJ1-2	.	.	CASSRAIYYGYTF	TGTGCCAGCAGCCGAGCCATTTACTATGGCTACACCTTC
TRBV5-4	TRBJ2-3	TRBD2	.	CASSPRTSGRDTQYF	TGTGCCAGCAGCCCGAGGACTAGCGGGAGAGATACGCAGTATTTT
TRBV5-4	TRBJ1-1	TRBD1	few	CASSLQGDYTEAFF	TGTGCCAGCAGCTTACAGGGGGACTACACTGAAGCTTTCTTT
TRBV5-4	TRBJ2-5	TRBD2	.	CASSRGGREETQYF	TGTGCCAGCAGCCGGGGGGGCCGGGAAGAGACCCAGTACTTC
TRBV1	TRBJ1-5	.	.	CTSSQDPIRPKDMGNQPQHF	TGCACCAGCAGCCAAGATCCAATACGTCCCAAGGACATGGGCAATCAGCCCCAGCATTTT
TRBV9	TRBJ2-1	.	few	CASSARYGSYNEQFF	TGTGCCAGCAGCGCCAGGTATGGGTCCTACAATGAGCAGTTCTTC
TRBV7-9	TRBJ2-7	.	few	CASSSETGAGPYEQYF	TGTGCCAGCAGTAGTGAGACTGGAGCGGGCCCCTACGAGCAGTACTTC
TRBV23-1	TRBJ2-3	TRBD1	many	CASTRDSRKTDTQYF	TGCGCCAGCACCCGGGACAGCCGGAAAACAGATACGCAGTATTTT
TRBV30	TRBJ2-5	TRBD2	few	CGLAGAGTQYF	TGTGGGCTAGCGGGGGCAGGGACCCAGTACTTC
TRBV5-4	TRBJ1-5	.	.	CASSGGNNQPQHF	TGTGCCAGCAGCGGAGGGAATAATCAGCCCCAGCATTTT
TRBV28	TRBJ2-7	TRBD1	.	CASSRTGSSTPYEQYF	TGTGCCAGCAGTCGGACAGGGTCTTCGACCCCTTACGAGCAGTACTTC
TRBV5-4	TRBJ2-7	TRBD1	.	CASRQTGGASYEQYF	TGTGCCAGCAGGCAGACAGGGGGAGCTTCCTACGAGCAGTACTTC
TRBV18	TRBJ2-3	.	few	CASSPGPATLMADTQYF	TGTGCCAGCTCACCAGGGCCTGCAACCTTAATGGCAGATACGCAGTATTTT
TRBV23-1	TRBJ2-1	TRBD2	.	CASKSGLVLAGGHSYNEQFF	TGCGCCAGCAAGTCAGGTTTGGTACTAGCGGGGGGCCACTCCTACAATGAGCAGTTCTTC
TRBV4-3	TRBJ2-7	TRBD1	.	CASSLGQDVEEQYF	TGCGCCAGCAGCCTAGGACAGGACGTTGAGGAGCAGTACTTC
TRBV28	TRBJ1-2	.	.	CASTRQNYGYTF	TGTGCCAGCACTCGACAGAACTATGGCTACACCTTC
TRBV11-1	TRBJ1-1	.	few	CASSLGGRGTEAFF	TGTGCCAGCAGCTTAGGGGGGCGAGGCACTGAAGCTTTCTTT
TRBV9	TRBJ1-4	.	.	CASSVDQAANEKLFF	TGTGCCAGCAGCGTAGACCAGGCAGCCAATGAAAAACTGTTTTTT
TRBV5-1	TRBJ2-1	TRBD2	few	CASSMSAGRSYNEQFF	TGCGCCAGCAGCATGTCAGCGGGGCGCTCCTACAATGAGCAGTTCTTC
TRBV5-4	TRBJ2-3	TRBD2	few	CASSFMTSGTDTQYF	TGTGCCAGCAGCTTTATGACTAGCGGCACAGATACGCAGTATTTT
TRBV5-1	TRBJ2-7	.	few	CASSSETGSYEQYF	TGCGCCAGCAGCTCAGAGACAGGCTCCTACGAGCAGTACTTC
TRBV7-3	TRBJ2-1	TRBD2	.	CASSSGLAIGDEQFF	TGTGCCAGCAGCTCGGGACTAGCGATCGGGGATGAGCAGTTCTTC
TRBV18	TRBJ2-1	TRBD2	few	CASSPRSSGRGNEQFF	TGTGCCAGCTCACCACGGTCTAGCGGGAGGGGGAATGAGCAGTTCTTC
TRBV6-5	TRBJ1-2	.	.	CASSQQGFYGYTF	TGTGCCAGCAGTCAACAGGGATTCTATGGCTACACCTTC
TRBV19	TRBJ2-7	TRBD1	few	CASSSTGGGYEQYF	TGTGCCAGTAGTTCGACAGGGGGTGGATACGAGCAGTACTTC
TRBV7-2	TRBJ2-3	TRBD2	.	CASRLQSGSSDTQYF	TGTGCCAGCAGATTACAGAGCGGGAGCTCGGATACGCAGTATTTT
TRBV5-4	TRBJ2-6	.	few	CASSYSGANVLTF	TGTGCCAGCAGTTACTCTGGGGCCAACGTCCTGACTTTC
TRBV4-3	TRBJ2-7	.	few	CASSPNPRGYEQYF	TGCGCCAGCAGCCCGAATCCCCGCGGCTACGAGCAGTACTTC
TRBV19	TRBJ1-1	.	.	CASSLDRNTEAFF	TGTGCCAGTAGTCTAGACAGGAACACTGAAGCTTTCTTT
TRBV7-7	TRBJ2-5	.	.	CASSSSTRAETQYF	TGTGCCAGCAGCTCCAGTACTAGAGCCGAGACCCAGTACTTC